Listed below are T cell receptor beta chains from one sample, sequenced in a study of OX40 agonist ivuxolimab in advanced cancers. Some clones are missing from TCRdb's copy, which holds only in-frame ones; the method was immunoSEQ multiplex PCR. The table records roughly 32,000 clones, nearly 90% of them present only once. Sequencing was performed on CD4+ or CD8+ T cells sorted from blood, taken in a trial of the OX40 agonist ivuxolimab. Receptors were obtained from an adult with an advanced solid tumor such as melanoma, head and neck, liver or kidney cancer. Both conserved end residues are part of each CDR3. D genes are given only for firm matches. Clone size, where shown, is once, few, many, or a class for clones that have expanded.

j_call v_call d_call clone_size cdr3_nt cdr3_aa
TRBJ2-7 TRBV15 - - TGTGCCACCAGCAGGGACCGAACAGCCCGCGAGCAGTACTTC CATSRDRTAREQYF
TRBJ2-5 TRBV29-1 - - TGCAGCGTTGAGGTGACAGAGTCCCAAGAGACCCAGTACTTC CSVEVTESQETQYF
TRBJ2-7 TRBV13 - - TGTGCCAGCAGCAACTCCTACGAGCAGTACTTC CASSNSYEQYF
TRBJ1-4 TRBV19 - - TGTGCCAGTAAGGCGGAGGGGCGCTTAAATGAAAAACTGTTTTTT CASKAEGRLNEKLFF
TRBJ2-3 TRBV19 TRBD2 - TGTGCCAGTAGTACCCTAGCGGGGGGGTACACAGATACGCAGTATTTT CASSTLAGGYTDTQYF
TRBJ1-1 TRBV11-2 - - TGTGCCAGCAGCTTAGCGGGGGAAGCTTTCTTT CASSLAGEAFF
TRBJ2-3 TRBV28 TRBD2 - TGTGCCAGCAGTACCCTAGCGGGGGGCTCTAGCACAGATACGCAGTATTTT CASSTLAGGSSTDTQYF
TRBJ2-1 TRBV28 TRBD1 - TGTGCCAGCAGCCGGACAGGGGGCTCCTACAATGAGCAGTTCTTC CASSRTGGSYNEQFF
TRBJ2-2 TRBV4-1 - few TGCGCCAGCAGCCAAAGGGGATCCGGGGAGCTGTTTTTT CASSQRGSGELFF
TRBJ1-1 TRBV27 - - TGTGCCAGCAGTTTTGATGCGGGGAACACTGAAGCTTTCTTT CASSFDAGNTEAFF
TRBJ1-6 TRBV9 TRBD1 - TGTGCCAGCAGCGAAGAACAGGGGGACAATTCACCCCTCCACTTT CASSEEQGDNSPLHF
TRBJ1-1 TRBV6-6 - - TGTGCCACTAACATGAACACTGAAGCTTTCTTT CATNMNTEAFF
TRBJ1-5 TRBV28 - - TGTGCCAGTTGCCTGCGCGGGAATCAGCCCCAGCATTTT CASCLRGNQPQHF
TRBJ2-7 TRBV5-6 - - TGTGCCAGCAGAGAACAGGGCTCCTACGAGCAGTACTTC CASREQGSYEQYF
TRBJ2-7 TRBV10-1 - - TGCGCCAGCAGTGAGCACCCCTACGAGCAGTACTTC CASSEHPYEQYF
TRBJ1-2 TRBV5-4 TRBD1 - TGTGCCAGCAGCTCCCCGGGACAGGGATCCGGCGGCTACACCTTC CASSSPGQGSGGYTF
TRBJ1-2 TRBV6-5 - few TGTGCCATCTTAACCGGGGCCGGCTACACCTTC CAILTGAGYTF
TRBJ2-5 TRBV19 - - TGTGCCAGTAGTATAGTAGGCGGGGAAGAGACCCAGTACTTC CASSIVGGEETQYF
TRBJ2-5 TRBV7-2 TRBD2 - TGTGCCAGCAGCTCCAGCGGGGGGGCCGGGGTTGGCGAGACCCAGTACTTC CASSSSGGAGVGETQYF
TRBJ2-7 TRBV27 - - TGTGCCAGCAGCACCTCCGGGACTCTCTCCTACGAGCAGTACTTC CASSTSGTLSYEQYF
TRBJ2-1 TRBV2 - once TGTGCCAGCACCCTCGGAGGGGTAAATGAGCAGTTCTTC CASTLGGVNEQFF
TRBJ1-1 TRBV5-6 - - TGTGCCAGCAGCTCTCAGGGAGGGGGGGACACTGAAGCTTTCTTT CASSSQGGGDTEAFF
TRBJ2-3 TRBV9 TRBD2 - TGTGCCAGCAGCGTAGCTCAAGGACTAGCTACAGATACGCAGTATTTT CASSVAQGLATDTQYF
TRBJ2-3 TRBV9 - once TGTGCCAGCAGCGTAACTACTGGGGAGGGCACAGATACGCAGTATTTT CASSVTTGEGTDTQYF
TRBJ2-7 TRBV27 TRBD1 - TGTGCCAGCAGTCCTGTGAGTGCAGGGGGTAACTACGAGCAGTACTTC CASSPVSAGGNYEQYF
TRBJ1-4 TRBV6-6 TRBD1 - TGTGCCAGCAGTTATTTACGGGACAGAGAACTGTTTTTT CASSYLRDRELFF
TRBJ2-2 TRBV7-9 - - TGTGCCAGCAGCTTATGGTGGTGGGGTAGCATCGGGGAGCTGTTTTTT CASSLWWWGSIGELFF
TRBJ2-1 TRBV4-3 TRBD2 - TGCGCCAGCAGCCAAGAGGGACTAGCCTACAATGAGCAGTTCTTC CASSQEGLAYNEQFF
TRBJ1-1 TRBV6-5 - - TGTGCCAGCAGTTACTCGAGAGGGGGGGATGCTTTCTTT CASSYSRGGDAFF
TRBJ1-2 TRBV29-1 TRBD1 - TGCAGCGTAGAGGGACAGCGGGGGAATAACTATGGCTACACCTTC CSVEGQRGNNYGYTF
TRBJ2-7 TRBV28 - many TGTGCCAGCAGTTTTATTTCCTACGAGCAGTACTTC CASSFISYEQYF
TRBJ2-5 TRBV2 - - TGTGCCAGCAGTCCAATCGGATGGGGGCAAGAGACCCAGTACTTC CASSPIGWGQETQYF
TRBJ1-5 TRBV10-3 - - TGTGCCATCAGGATGGACAGTGAGCTTAATCAGCCCCAGCATTTT CAIRMDSELNQPQHF
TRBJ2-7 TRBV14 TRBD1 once TGTGCCAGCAGCCAAGGGACAGGGGGCTACGGCTACGAGCAGTACTTC CASSQGTGGYGYEQYF
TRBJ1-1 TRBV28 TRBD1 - TGTGCCAGCAGTGCGGACAGGGGGCCTCCCTCCGTTACGGCTTTCTTT CASSADRGPPSVTAFF
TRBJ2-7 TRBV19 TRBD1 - TGTGCCAGTACGGACAGGGACCATTACGAGCAGTACTTC CASTDRDHYEQYF
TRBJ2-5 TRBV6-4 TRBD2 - TGTGCCAGCAGTGACAAACTAGCGGGGGGGGCAGTGGGCCAGTACTTC CASSDKLAGGAVGQYF
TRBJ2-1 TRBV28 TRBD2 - TGTGCCAGCAGCCGTAGCGGGGGGGATGAGCAGTTCTTC CASSRSGGDEQFF
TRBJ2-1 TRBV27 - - TGTGCCAGCAGTTTAGGGGGGGCCTGGGGGGAGTTCTTC CASSLGGAWGEFF
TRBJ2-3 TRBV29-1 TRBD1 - TGCAGCGTTGAGGATCCGGGACAGGCCCCCTCAGATACGCAGTATTTT CSVEDPGQAPSDTQYF
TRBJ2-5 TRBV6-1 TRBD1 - TGTGCCAGCAGTGACGGACAGGGGGCCCAAGAGACCCAGTACTTC CASSDGQGAQETQYF
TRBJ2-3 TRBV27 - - TGTGCCAGCAGCCTTGTGGATAGAGCCACAGATACGCAGTATTTT CASSLVDRATDTQYF
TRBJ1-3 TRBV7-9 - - TGTGCCAGCAGCTTAGAGGAGTCTGGAAACACCATATATTTT CASSLEESGNTIYF